Detailed here is one T cell receptor beta chain. Clones were sequenced by immunoSEQ multiplex PCR, and TCRdb holds only the in-frame ones, with some missing. The data show about 2 million clones, roughly 95% seen once. The sample belongs to a study of shared clonotypes between healthy human individuals. Study summary: The donor pool was made up of two women and three men aged 18 to 49.

The donor population consisted of healthy HIV-negative adults with no recent acute infections or vaccinations. The sequenced sample was naive CD4+ T cells sorted from blood. As for subset: CD45RA+ positively selected. The TCR sequence derives from a man aged 18 to 29 in good health.

CDR3 protein: CASTATGFGNTIYF. CDR3 DNA sequence: TGTGCCAGTACCGCAACAGGGTTTGGAAACACCATATATTTT. This chain connects TRBV19 to TRBJ1-3; TRBD1 is a possible D gene (6 bases). V was clipped by 7 bases and J by 3 bases, with 13 bases between them. CDR1 is LNHDA and CDR2 is SQIVND in the germline V gene (reference sequence). CDR3 length: 14 amino acids. The full variable domain, rest sourced from reference TRBV19 and TRBJ1-3, is DGGITQSPKYLFRKEGQNVTLSCEQNLNHDAMYWYRQDPGQGLRLIYYSQIVNDFQKGDIAEGYSVSREKKESFPLTVTSAQKNPTAFYLCASTATGFGNTIYFGEGSWLTVV.